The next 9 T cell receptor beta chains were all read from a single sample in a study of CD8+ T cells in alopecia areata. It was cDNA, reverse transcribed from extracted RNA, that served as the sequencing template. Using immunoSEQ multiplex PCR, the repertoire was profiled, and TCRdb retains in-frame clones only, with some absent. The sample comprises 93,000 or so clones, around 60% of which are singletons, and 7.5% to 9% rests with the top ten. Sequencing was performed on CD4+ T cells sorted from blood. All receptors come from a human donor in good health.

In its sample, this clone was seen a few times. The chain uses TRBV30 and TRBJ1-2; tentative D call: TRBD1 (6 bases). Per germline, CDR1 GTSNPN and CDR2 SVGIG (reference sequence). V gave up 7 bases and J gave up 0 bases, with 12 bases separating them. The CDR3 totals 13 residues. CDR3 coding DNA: TGTGCCTCAGGGACACCTTCTAACTATGGCTACACCTTC. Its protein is CASGTPSNYGYTF.

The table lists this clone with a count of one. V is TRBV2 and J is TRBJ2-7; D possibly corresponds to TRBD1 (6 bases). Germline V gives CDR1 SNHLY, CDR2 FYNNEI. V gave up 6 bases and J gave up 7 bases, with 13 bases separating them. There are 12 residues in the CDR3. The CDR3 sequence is CASSVQGFEQYF. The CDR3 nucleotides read TGTGCCAGCAGCGTACAGGGATTTGAGCAGTACTTC. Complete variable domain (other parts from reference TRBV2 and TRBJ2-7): EPEVTQTPSHQVTQMGQEVILRCVPISNHLYFYWYRQILGQKVEFLVSFYNNEISEKSEIFDDQFSVERPDGSNFTLKIRSTKLEDSAMYFCASSVQGFEQYFGPGTRLTVT.

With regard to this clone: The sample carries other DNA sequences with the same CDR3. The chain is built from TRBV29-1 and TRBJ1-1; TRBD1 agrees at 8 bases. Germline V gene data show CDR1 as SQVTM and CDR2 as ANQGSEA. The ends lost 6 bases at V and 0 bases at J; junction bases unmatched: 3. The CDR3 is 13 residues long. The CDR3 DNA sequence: TGCAGCGTCGAGGGACAGGTGAACACTGAAGCTTTCTTT. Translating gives CSVEGQVNTEAFF.

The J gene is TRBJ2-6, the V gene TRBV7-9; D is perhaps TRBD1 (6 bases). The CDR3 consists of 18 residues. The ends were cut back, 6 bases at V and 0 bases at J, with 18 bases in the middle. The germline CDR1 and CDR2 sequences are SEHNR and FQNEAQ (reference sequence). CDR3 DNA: TGTGCCAGCAGACAGAGCCGGGACAACTTCTCTGGGGCCAACGTCCTGACTTTC. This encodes CASRQSRDNFSGANVLTF.

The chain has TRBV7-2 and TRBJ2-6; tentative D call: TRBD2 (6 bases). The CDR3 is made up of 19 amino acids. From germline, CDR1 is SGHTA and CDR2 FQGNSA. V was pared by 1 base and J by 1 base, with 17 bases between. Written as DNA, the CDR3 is TGTGCCAGCAGCTTAGGCACTAGCCGACGTACTTCTGGGGCCAACGTCCTGACTTTC. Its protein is CASSLGTSRRTSGANVLTF. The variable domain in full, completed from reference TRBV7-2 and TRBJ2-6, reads GAGVSQSPSNKVTEKGKDVELRCDPISGHTALYWYRQSLGQGLEFLIYFQGNSAPDKSGLPSDRFSAERTGGSVSTLTIQRTQQEDSAVYLCASSLGTSRRTSGANVLTFGAGSRLTVL.

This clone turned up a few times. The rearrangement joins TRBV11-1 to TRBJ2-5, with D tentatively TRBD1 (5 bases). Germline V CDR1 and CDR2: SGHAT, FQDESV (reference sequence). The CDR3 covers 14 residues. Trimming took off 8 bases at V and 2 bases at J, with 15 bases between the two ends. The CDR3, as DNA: TGTGCCAGCGGCCCGGACAACAGACAAGAGACCCAGTACTTC. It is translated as CASGPDNRQETQYF.

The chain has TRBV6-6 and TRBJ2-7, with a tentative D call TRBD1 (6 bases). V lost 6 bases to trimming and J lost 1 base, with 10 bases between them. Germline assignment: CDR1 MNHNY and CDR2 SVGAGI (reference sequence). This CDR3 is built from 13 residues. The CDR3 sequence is CASSSGQSYEQYF. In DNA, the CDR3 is TGTGCCAGCAGCTCTGGACAGTCCTACGAGCAGTACTTC.

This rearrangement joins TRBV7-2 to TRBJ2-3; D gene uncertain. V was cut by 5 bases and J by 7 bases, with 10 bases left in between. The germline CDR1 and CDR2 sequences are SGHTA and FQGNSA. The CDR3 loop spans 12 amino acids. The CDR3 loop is CASSAYMNTQYF. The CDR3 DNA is TGTGCCAGCAGCGCTTACATGAATACGCAGTATTTT.

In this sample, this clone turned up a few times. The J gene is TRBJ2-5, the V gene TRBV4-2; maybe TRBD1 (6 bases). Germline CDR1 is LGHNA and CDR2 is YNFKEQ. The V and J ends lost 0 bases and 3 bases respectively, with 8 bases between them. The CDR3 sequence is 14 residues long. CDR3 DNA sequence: TGTGCCAGCAGCCAAGACAGGGGAAAAGAGACCCAGTACTTC. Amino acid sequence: CASSQDRGKETQYF.